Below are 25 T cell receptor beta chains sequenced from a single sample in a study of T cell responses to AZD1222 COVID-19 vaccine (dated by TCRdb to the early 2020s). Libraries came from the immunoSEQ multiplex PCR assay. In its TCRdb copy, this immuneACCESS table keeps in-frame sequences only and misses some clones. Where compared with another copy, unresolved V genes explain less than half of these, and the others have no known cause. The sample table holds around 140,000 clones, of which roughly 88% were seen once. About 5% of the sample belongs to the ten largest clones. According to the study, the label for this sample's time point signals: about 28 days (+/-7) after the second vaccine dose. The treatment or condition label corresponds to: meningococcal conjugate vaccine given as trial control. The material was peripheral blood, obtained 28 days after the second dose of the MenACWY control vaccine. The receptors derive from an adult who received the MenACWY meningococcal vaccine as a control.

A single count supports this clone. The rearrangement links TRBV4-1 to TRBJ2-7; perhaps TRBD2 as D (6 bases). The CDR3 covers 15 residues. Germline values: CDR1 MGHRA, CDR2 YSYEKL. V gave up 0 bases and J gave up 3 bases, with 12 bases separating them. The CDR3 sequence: CASSQEHGSGYEQYF. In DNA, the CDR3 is TGCGCCAGCAGCCAAGAGCATGGTAGCGGCTACGAGCAGTACTTC.

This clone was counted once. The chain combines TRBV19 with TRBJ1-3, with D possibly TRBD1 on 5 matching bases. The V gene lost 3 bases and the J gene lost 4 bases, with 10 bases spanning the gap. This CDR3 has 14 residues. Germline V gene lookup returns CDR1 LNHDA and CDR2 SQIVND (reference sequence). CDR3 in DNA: TGTGCCAGTAGTATTTCAGGGCAGGGAAACACCATATATTTT. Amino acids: CASSISGQGNTIYF.

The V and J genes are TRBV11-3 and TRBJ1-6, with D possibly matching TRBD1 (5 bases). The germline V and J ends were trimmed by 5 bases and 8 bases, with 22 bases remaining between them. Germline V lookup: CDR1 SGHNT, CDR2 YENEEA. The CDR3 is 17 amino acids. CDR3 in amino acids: CASSMGLNVFQDSPLHF. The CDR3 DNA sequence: TGTGCCAGCAGCATGGGACTGAACGTATTCCAGGATTCACCCCTCCACTTT.

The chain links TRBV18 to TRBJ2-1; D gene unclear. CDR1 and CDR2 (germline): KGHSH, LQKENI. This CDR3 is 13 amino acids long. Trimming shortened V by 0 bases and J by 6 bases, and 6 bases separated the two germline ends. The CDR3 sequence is CASSPPSGNEQFF. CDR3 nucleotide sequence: TGTGCCAGCTCACCACCGTCCGGCAATGAGCAGTTCTTC.

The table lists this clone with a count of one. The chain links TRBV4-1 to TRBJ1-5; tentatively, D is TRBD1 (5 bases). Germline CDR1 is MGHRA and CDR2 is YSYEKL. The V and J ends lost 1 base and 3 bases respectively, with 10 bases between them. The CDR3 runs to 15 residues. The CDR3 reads CASSQGDGFNQPQHF. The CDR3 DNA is TGCGCCAGCAGCCAAGGGGACGGATTCAATCAGCCCCAGCATTTT.

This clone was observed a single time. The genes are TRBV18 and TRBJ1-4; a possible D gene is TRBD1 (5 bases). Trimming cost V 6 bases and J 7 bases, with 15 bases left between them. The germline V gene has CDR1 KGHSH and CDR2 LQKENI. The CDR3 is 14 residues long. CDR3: CASSRPGRAEKLFF. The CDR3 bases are TGTGCCAGCTCGCGGCCGGGACGGGCTGAAAAACTGTTTTTT.

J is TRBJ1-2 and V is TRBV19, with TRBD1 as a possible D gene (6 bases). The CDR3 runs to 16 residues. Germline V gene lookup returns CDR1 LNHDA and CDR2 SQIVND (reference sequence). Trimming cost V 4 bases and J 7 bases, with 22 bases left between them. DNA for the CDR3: TGTGCCAGTAGTAAACCAACACGACAGGCCCGAGGTGGCTACACCTTC. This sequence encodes CASSKPTRQARGGYTF.

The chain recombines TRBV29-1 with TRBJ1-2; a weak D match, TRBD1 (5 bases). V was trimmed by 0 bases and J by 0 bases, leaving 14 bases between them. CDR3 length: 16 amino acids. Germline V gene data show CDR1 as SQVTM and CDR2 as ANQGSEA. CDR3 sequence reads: CSVEETRSTANYGYTF. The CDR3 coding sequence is TGCAGCGTTGAAGAAACCCGCTCGACAGCTAACTATGGCTACACCTTC. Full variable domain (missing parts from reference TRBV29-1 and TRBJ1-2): SAVISQKPSRDICQRGTSLTIQCQVDSQVTMMFWYRQQPGQSLTLIATANQGSEATYESGFVIDKFPISRPNLTFSTLTVSNMSPEDSSIYLCSVEETRSTANYGYTFGSGTRLTVV.

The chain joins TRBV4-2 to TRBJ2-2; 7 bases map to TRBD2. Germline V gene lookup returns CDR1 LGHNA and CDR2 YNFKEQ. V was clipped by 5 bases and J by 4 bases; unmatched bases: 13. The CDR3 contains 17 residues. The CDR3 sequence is CASSARERGDSTGELFF. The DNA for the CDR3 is TGTGCCAGCAGCGCCAGGGAGCGGGGCGATAGCACCGGGGAGCTGTTTTTT.

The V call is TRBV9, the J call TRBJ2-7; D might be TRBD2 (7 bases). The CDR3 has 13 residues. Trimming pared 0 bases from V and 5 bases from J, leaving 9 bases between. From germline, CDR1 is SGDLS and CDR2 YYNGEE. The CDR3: CASSVAGGDEQYF. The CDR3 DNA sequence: TGTGCCAGCAGCGTAGCGGGGGGCGACGAGCAGTACTTC. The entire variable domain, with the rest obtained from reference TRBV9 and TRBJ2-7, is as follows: DSGVTQTPKHLITATGQRVTLRCSPRSGDLSVYWYQQSLDQGLQFLIQYYNGEERAKGNILERFSAQQFPDLHSELNLSSLELGDSALYFCASSVAGGDEQYFGPGTRLTVT.

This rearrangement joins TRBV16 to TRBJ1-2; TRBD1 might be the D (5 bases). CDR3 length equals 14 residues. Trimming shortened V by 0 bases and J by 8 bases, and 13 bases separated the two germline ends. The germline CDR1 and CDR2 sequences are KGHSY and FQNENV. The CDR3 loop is CASSQSWQDMGYTF. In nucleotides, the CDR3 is TGTGCCAGCAGCCAATCGTGGCAGGACATGGGCTACACCTTC.

This CDR3 reads CAISRQTDTQYF. For the CDR3, the DNA is TGTGCCATCAGTCGGCAGACAGATACGCAGTATTTT. This rearrangement joins TRBV10-3 to TRBJ2-3; no definite D call. The V end lost 5 bases, the J end lost 3 bases, and 6 bases lay between the germline ends. Germline V gene sequence: CDR1 ENHRY, CDR2 SYGVKD. The CDR3 contains 12 residues.

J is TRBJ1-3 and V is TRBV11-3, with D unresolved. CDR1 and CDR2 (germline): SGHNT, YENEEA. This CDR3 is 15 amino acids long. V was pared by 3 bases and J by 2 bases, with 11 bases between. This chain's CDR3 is CASSLAPFPGNTIYF. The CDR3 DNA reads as TGTGCCAGCAGCTTGGCCCCGTTCCCTGGAAACACCATATATTTT.

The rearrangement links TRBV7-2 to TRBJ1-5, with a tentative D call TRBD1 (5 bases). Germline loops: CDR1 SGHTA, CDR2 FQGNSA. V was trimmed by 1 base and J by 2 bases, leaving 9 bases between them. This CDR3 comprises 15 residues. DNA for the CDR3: TGTGCCAGCAGCTTAGGAGGGGAAGGCAATCAGCCCCAGCATTTT. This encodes CASSLGGEGNQPQHF.

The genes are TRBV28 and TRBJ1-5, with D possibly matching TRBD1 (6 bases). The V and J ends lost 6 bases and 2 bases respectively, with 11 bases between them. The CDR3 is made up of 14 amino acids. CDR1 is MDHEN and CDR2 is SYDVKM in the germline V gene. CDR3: CASRPGGGNQPQHF. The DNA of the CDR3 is TGTGCCAGCAGACCGGGGGGCGGCAATCAGCCCCAGCATTTT.

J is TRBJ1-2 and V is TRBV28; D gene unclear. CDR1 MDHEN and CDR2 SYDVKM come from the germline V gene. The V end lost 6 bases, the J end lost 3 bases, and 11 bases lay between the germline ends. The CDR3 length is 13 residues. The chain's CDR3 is CASRVTRDYGYTF. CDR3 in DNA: TGTGCCAGCAGGGTGACCCGAGACTATGGCTACACCTTC.

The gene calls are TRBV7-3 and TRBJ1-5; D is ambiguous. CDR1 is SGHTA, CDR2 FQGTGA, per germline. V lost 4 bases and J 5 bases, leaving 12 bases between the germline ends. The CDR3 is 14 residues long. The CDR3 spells CASSYRAGDQPQHF. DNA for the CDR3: TGTGCCAGCAGCTACCGGGCGGGAGATCAGCCCCAGCATTTT.

The CDR3 nucleotides read TGCGCCAGCAGCACCGCGTCAGGGAACACTGAAGCTTTCTTT. Its protein is CASSTASGNTEAFF. The chain carries TRBV5-1 and TRBJ1-1; D ambiguous. This CDR3 has 14 residues. V lost 4 bases and J lost 1, with 11 bases in between. Per germline, CDR1 SGHRS and CDR2 YFSETQ.

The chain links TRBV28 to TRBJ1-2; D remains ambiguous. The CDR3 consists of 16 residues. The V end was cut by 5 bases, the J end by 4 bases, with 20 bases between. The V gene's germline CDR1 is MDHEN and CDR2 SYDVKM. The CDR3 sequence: CASSLPPGVNSYGYTF. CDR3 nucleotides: TGTGCCAGCAGTCTGCCGCCCGGGGTTAATTCCTATGGCTACACCTTC.

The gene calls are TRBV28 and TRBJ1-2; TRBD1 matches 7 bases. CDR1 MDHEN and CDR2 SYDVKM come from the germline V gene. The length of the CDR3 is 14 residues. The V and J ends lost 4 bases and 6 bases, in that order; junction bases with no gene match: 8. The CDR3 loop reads CASSYRGAFDGYTF. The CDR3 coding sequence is TGTGCCAGCAGTTACAGGGGCGCTTTCGATGGCTACACCTTC.

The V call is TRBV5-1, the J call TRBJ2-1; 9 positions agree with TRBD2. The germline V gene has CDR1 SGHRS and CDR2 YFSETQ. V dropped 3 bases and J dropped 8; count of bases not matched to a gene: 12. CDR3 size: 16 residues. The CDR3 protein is CASSYFSSGKSDEQFF. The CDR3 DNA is TGCGCCAGCAGCTATTTTTCTAGCGGGAAAAGTGATGAGCAGTTCTTC.

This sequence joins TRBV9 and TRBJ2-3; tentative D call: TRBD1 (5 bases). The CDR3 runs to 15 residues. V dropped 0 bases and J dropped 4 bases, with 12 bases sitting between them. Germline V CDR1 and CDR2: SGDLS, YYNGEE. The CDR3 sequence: CASSVGGPLPDTQYF. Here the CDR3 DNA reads TGTGCCAGCAGCGTAGGGGGCCCTTTGCCAGATACGCAGTATTTT.

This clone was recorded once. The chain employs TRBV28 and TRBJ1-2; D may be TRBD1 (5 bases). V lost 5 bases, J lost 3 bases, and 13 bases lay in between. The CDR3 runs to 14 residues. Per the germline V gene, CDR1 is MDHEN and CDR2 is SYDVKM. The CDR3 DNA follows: TGTGCCAGCAGTACGGGACCGGGGCACTATGGCTACACCTTC. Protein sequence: CASSTGPGHYGYTF.

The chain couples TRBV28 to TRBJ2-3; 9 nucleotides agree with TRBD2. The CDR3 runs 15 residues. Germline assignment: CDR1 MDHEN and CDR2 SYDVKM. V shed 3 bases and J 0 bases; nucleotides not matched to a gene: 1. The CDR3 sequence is CASSLRGGSTDTQYF. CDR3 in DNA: TGTGCCAGCAGTTTGCGGGGGGGCAGCACAGATACGCAGTATTTT.

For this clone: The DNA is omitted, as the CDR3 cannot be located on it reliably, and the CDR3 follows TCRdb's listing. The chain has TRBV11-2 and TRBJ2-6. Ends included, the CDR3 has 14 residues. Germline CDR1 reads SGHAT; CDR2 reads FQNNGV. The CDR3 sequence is CASRQTFGANVLTF.